These 18 T cell receptor beta chains were sequenced from one sample in a study of response to subunit inactivated influenza vaccine. TCRdb ran MiXCR on the RT-PCR reads and lists one entry per CDR3 protein. Of 530,000 or so distinct CDR3 sequences in the sample, 13% to 15% are singletons; the top ten hold roughly 11%. The specimen was PBMCs from blood, collected 11 to 12 days after vaccination. The receptors here all came from a man aged 45-60 years who received an inactivated influenza vaccine.

This clonotype was detected many times. This chain uses TRBV12-3 or TRBV12-4 with TRBJ1-2, with 10 bases lining up with TRBD1. The V segment lost 2 bases and the J segment 3 bases; nucleotides outside the gene matches: 3. This CDR3 is built from 15 residues. The DNA for the CDR3 is TGTGCCAGCAGTTTATTGGGGACAGGGGACTATGGCTACACCTTC. It specifies CASSLLGTGDYGYTF.

J is TRBJ2-7 and V is TRBV29-1; maybe TRBD1 (6 bases). The length of the CDR3 is 13 residues. Per germline, CDR1 SQVTM and CDR2 ANQGSEA. Trimming took 6 bases from V and 4 from J, leaving 16 bases between them. CDR3 in DNA: TGCAGCGTGAGGGACACGCTAATGTACGAGCAGTACTTC. Protein: CSVRDTLMYEQYF.

This chain connects TRBV9 to TRBJ2-6; D remains unclear. V was clipped by 4 bases and J by 0 bases, with 17 bases between them. Germline loops: CDR1 SGDLS, CDR2 YYNGEE. This CDR3 has 18 amino acids. The CDR3 protein is CASSPLGHSISGANVLTF. CDR3 nucleotide sequence: TGTGCCAGCAGCCCTCTAGGCCACAGTATCTCTGGGGCCAACGTCCTGACTTTC.

The sample holds a few counts of this clonotype. The genes are TRBV4-1 and TRBJ2-3; possibly TRBD2 for D (6 bases). The V gene lost 3 bases and the J gene lost 10 bases, with 26 bases spanning the gap. Germline V gene lookup returns CDR1 MGHRA and CDR2 YSYEKL. This CDR3 region has 17 residues. CDR3 protein: CASSHPSRSRGGAAQYF. CDR3 nucleotides: TGCGCCAGCAGCCATCCGTCCCGGTCTAGGGGCGGGGCGGCGCAGTATTTT.

This clonotype was detected ten times or more. The chain couples TRBV7-9 to TRBJ2-5; 9 bases map to TRBD2. The V segment lost 8 bases and the J segment 4 bases; nucleotides outside the gene matches: 14. The length of the CDR3 is 16 residues. From germline, CDR1 is SEHNR and CDR2 FQNEAQ (reference sequence). The chain's CDR3 is CASGPGLATRGETQYF. The CDR3 DNA reads TGTGCCAGCGGACCTGGACTAGCGACTAGAGGAGAGACCCAGTACTTC.

This clonotype occurred a few times. V gene TRBV7-2 combines with J gene TRBJ2-3; 8 positions agree with TRBD2. Germline loops: CDR1 SGHTA, CDR2 FQGNSA. CDR3 length: 17 amino acids. Losses at the gene ends were 3 bases for V and 6 bases for J; bases not matched to a gene: 14. DNA for the CDR3: TGTGCCAGCAGCTTCGGGGTTTATAGCGGGGAGGGGGATACGCAGTATTTT. This gives the protein CASSFGVYSGEGDTQYF.

The chain carries TRBV18 and TRBJ1-4; tentative D call: TRBD1 (5 bases). Germline V gene data show CDR1 as KGHSH and CDR2 as LQKENI. V was clipped by 1 base and J by 8 bases, with 11 bases between them. This CDR3 has 14 residues. CDR3 nucleotide sequence: TGTGCCAGCTCACCACTGTCAGGGAACGAAAAACTGTTTTTT. This encodes CASSPLSGNEKLFF.

The rearrangement links TRBV29-1 to TRBJ2-4; perhaps TRBD2 as D (5 bases). This CDR3 comprises 11 residues. Germline CDR1 reads SQVTM; CDR2 reads ANQGSEA. Between the trimmed V and J ends, which lost 6 bases and 8 bases, there was a span of 11 bases. The CDR3 loop is CSVPEEDIQYF. The CDR3 nucleotides read TGCAGCGTGCCCGAGGAGGACATTCAGTACTTC.

The chain employs TRBV30 and TRBJ1-1; 9 bases are shared with TRBD1. The CDR3 covers 13 residues. Germline trimming cut 1 base from V and 3 bases from J; bases unmatched to any gene: 0. Looked up from germline, CDR1 is GTSNPN and CDR2 is SVGIG (reference sequence). The CDR3 sequence is CAWSGTGDTEAFF. DNA for the CDR3: TGTGCCTGGAGTGGGACAGGGGACACTGAAGCTTTCTTT.

This clonotype was counted a few times. The V and J genes are TRBV7-8 and TRBJ1-5; D is undetermined. CDR1 is SGHVS and CDR2 is FQNEAQ in the germline V gene. V lost 1 base, J lost 4 bases, and 8 bases lay in between. This CDR3 is built from 14 residues. CDR3 nucleotides: TGTGCCAGCAGCTTAGTCAGGCGGAATCAGCCCCAGCATTTT. This translates into CASSLVRRNQPQHF. The complete variable domain, with remaining parts taken from reference TRBV7-8 and TRBJ1-5, reads GAGVSQSPRYKVAKRGQDVALRCDPISGHVSLFWYQQALGQGPEFLTYFQNEAQLDKSGLPSDRFFAERPEGSVSTLKIQRTQQEDSAVYLCASSLVRRNQPQHFGDGTRLSIL.

The V call is TRBV28, the J call TRBJ2-7; D is perhaps TRBD1 (6 bases). The V and J ends lost 4 bases and 4 bases respectively, with 20 bases between them. Per germline, CDR1 MDHEN and CDR2 SYDVKM. CDR3 length equals 16 residues. The CDR3 here is CASSSGWGRTAYEQYF. The DNA for the CDR3 is TGTGCCAGCAGTTCCGGATGGGGGCGGACCGCTTACGAGCAGTACTTC.

This clonotype was seen repeatedly, ten times or more. This chain joins TRBV6-1 and TRBJ2-2; either TRBD1 or TRBD2 may fit D (6 bases each). This CDR3 comprises 16 residues. Germline V lookup: CDR1 MNHNS, CDR2 SASEGT. Trimming pared 6 bases from V and 4 bases from J, leaving 18 bases between. The DNA of the CDR3 is TGTGCCAGCAGGCCCTCGGGGGCGATGGGCACCGGGGAGCTGTTTTTT. Translation: CASRPSGAMGTGELFF.

This clonotype was picked up a small number of times. The chain links TRBV20-1 to TRBJ2-2; D is possibly TRBD2 (5 bases). The CDR3 covers 13 residues. The V gene lost 3 bases and the J gene lost 0 bases, with 5 bases spanning the gap. CDR1 is DFQATT, CDR2 SNEGSKA, per germline (reference sequence). The CDR3 sequence is CSASGTNTGELFF. The CDR3 DNA sequence: TGCAGTGCTAGCGGGACGAACACCGGGGAGCTGTTTTTT.

This chain links TRBV20-1 with TRBJ2-1; no clear D. The V end lost 0 bases, the J end lost 3 bases, and 12 bases lay between the germline ends. The germline V gene encodes CDR1 DFQATT and CDR2 SNEGSKA (reference sequence). The length of the CDR3 is 15 residues. CDR3 sequence: CSARDYSLGYNEQFF. CDR3 coding DNA: TGCAGTGCTAGAGATTATAGCCTGGGCTACAATGAGCAGTTCTTC.

This clonotype was observed a few times. This chain connects TRBV20-1 to TRBJ2-3; TRBD1 aligns across 7 bases. The trim removed 1 base at V and 4 bases at J, leaving 8 bases unmatched. Germline assignment: CDR1 DFQATT and CDR2 SNEGSKA (reference sequence). The length of the CDR3 is 15 residues. CDR3 loop: CSARGGQRGPDTQYF. CDR3 nucleotides: TGCAGTGCTAGAGGGGGACAGAGGGGCCCAGATACGCAGTATTTT.

This rearrangement joins TRBV5-1 to TRBJ2-7; the match to TRBD1 covers 9 bases. Germline V gene data show CDR1 as SGHRS and CDR2 as YFSETQ. V shed 4 bases, J shed 3 bases, and the junction held 8 bases outside the gene matches. The CDR3 runs 15 residues. The CDR3, as DNA: TGCGCCAGCAGCACTGGGACAGGGCTAATCTACGAGCAGTACTTC. Translating gives CASSTGTGLIYEQYF.

This clonotype was picked up a small number of times. The J gene is TRBJ2-1, the V gene TRBV20-1, with TRBD2 identical over 12 bases. CDR3 length: 14 amino acids. With V trimmed by 6 bases and J by 7 bases, 7 bases remained unmatched. CDR1 DFQATT and CDR2 SNEGSKA come from the germline V gene (reference sequence). CDR3 region: CSASGLAGRNEQFF. The CDR3 region has the DNA TGCAGTGCCTCTGGACTAGCGGGGAGGAATGAGCAGTTCTTC.

This clonotype was seen more than once but under ten times. The genes are TRBV28 and TRBJ2-5; D might be TRBD1 (6 bases). From germline, CDR1 is MDHEN and CDR2 SYDVKM. Between the trimmed V and J ends, which lost 5 bases and 1 base, there was a span of 20 bases. The CDR3 is 17 residues long. The CDR3 spells CASSTPVLGTPQETQYF. The CDR3 bases are TGTGCCAGCAGTACGCCCGTGTTAGGGACACCCCAAGAGACCCAGTACTTC. Full variable domain (rest looked up from reference TRBV28 and TRBJ2-5): DVKVTQSSRYLVKRTGEKVFLECVQDMDHENMFWYRQDPGLGLRLIYFSYDVKMKEKGDIPEGYSVSREKKERFSLILESASTNQTSMYLCASSTPVLGTPQETQYFGPGTRLLVL.